The TCR beta chain described here comes from a study of T cells in Graves' hyperthyroidism and ophthalmopathy. RNA transcripts served as the template for amplifying TCR beta CDR3 regions. Initially, a first-round RT-PCR of the TCR CDR3 employed the HTBI primer set. TCRdb recomputed calls from the multiplex PCR reads with MiXCR, one row per CDR3 protein. The sample lists some 570,000 distinct CDR3 sequences, roughly a sixth occurring once. Trimming at V came to 7 bases and at J to 5 bases, leaving 3 bases not matched to a gene. Germline lookup yields CDR1 SQVTM and CDR2 ANQGSEA. This CDR3 spans 12 amino acids. A NOSPECS grade of at least 4, a Clinical Activity Score of at least 3 and duration under 3 months were recorded in ophthalmopathy patients. In this sample, this clonotype turned up a few times.

The specimen sequenced was blood. This sequence was found in a woman aged 18 to 35 with Graves' ophthalmopathy. This rearrangement joins TRBV29-1 to TRBJ2-1; TRBD1 matches at 9 bases. The CDR3 bases are TGCAGCGCCGACAGGGGGAACAATGAGCAGTTCTTC. Translation: CSADRGNNEQFF.